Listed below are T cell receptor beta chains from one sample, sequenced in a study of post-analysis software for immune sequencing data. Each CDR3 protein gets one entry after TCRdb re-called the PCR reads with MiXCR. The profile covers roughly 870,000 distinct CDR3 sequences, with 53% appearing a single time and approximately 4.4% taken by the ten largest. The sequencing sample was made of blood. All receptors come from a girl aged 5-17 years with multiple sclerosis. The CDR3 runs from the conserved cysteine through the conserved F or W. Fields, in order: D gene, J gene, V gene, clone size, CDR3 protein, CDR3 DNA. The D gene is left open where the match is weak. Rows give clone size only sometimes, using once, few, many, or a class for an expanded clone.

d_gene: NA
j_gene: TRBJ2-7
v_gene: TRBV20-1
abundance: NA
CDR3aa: CSAPQFSPTRSSYEQYF
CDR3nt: TGCAGCGCGCCGCAGTTCTCACCCACCCGTTCCTCCTACGAGCAGTACTTC

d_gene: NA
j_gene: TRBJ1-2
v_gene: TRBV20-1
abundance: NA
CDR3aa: CSAAGGADYGYTF
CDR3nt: TGCAGTGCTGCCGGGGGCGCTGACTATGGCTACACCTTC

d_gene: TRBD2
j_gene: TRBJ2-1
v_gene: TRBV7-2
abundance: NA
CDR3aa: CASSLGPGSGGASYNEQFF
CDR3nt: TGTGCCAGCAGCTTAGGCCCAGGTAGCGGGGGGGCGTCCTACAATGAGCAGTTCTTC

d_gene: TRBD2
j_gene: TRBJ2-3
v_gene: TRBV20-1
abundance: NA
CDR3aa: CSATVLAGVVGTDTQYF
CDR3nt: TGCAGTGCTACCGTACTAGCGGGAGTCGTGGGCACAGATACGCAGTATTTT

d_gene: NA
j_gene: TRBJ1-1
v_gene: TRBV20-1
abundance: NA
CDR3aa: CSARFGGAGTEAFF
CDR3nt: TGCAGTGCTAGATTCGGGGGCGCGGGCACTGAAGCTTTCTTT

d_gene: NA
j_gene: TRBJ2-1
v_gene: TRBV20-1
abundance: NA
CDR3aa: CSARDLVWYNEQFF
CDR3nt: TGCAGTGCTAGAGATCTAGTGTGGTACAATGAGCAGTTCTTC

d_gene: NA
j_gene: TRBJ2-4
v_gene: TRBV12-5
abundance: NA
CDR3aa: CASAQVVAKNIQYF
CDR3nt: TGTGCTAGTGCACAAGTTGTAGCCAAAAACATTCAGTACTTC

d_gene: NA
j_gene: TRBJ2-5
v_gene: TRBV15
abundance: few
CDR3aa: CATSSISRRETQYF
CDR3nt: TGTGCCACCAGCAGTATTTCGCGGCGGGAGACCCAGTACTTC

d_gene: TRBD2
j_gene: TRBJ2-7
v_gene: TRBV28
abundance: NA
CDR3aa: CASSAQLAEYYEQYF
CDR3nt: TGTGCCAGCAGTGCTCAACTAGCGGAGTACTACGAGCAGTACTTC

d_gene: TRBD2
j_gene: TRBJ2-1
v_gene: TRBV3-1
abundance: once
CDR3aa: CASSRGLAGGSNEQFF
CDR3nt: TGTGCCAGCAGCCGCGGACTAGCGGGAGGGAGCAATGAGCAGTTCTTC

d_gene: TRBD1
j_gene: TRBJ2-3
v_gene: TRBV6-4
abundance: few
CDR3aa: CASSGTGGGDTQYF
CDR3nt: TGTGCCAGCAGTGGGACAGGGGGTGGAGATACGCAGTATTTT

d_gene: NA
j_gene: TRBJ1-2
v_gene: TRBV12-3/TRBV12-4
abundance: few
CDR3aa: CASSAQHYGYTF
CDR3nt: TGTGCCAGCAGTGCCCAGCACTATGGCTACACCTTC

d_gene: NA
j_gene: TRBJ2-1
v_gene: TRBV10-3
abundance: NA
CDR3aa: CAISSTSNEQFF
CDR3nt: TGTGCCATCAGTTCGACTAGCAATGAGCAGTTCTTC

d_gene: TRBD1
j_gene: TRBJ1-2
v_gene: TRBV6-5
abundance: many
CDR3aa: CASSYNRGVYGYTF
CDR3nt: TGTGCCAGCAGTTATAACAGGGGGGTCTATGGCTACACCTTC

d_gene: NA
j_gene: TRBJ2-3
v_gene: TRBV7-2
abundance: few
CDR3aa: CASSLDLSGTQYF
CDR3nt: TGTGCCAGCAGCTTAGACCTCTCAGGGACGCAGTATTTT

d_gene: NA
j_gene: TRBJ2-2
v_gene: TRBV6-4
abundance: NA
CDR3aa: CASSPRLDTGELFF
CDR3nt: TGTGCCAGCAGTCCTCGACTAGATACCGGGGAGCTGTTTTTT

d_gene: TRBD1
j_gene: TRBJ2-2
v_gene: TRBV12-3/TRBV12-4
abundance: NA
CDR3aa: CASISAYRDRKNTGELFF
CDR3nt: TGTGCCAGCATTTCCGCCTACCGGGACAGAAAGAACACCGGGGAGCTGTTTTTT

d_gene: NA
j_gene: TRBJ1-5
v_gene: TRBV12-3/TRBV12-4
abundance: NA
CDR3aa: CASSLNWRDQPQHF
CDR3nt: TGTGCCAGCAGTTTAAATTGGAGGGATCAGCCCCAGCATTTT

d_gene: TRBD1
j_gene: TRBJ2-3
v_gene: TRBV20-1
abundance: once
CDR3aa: CSAAGTGILKQADTQYF
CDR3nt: TGCAGTGCTGCCGGGACAGGGATCCTCAAGCAGGCAGATACGCAGTATTTT

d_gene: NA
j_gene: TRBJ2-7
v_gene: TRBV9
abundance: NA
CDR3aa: CASSPRNSYEQYF
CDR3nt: TGTGCCAGCAGCCCCCGTAACTCCTACGAGCAGTACTTC

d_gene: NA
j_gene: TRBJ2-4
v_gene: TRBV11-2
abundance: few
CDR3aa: CASSRSPRGSKNIQYF
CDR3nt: TGTGCCAGCAGCCGCTCCCCTAGGGGATCCAAAAACATTCAGTACTTC

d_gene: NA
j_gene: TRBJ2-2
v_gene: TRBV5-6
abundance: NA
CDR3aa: CASSLDGGPTDGELFF
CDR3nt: TGTGCCAGCAGCTTGGATGGGGGGCCGACTGACGGGGAGCTGTTTTTT

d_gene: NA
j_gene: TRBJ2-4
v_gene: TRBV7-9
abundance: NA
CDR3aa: CASSPAGILAKNIQYF
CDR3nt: TGTGCCAGCAGCCCCGCTGGAATACTAGCCAAAAACATTCAGTACTTC

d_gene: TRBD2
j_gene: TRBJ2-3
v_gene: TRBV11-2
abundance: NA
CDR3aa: CASSTLLAGGHLSTDTQYF
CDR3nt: TGTGCCAGCAGCACCCTCTTAGCGGGAGGCCACCTTAGCACAGATACGCAGTATTTT

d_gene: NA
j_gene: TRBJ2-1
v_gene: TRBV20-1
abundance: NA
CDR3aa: CSASSQGGRGYNEQFF
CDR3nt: TGCAGTGCTAGCTCACAGGGTGGTAGGGGGTACAATGAGCAGTTCTTC

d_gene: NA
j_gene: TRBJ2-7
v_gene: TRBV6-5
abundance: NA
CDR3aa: CAGARDFSYEQYF
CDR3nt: TGTGCCGGCGCTCGGGACTTTTCCTACGAGCAGTACTTC

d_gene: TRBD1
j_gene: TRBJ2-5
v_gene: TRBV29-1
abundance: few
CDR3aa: CSVVLGQGLQEETQYF
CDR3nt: TGCAGCGTTGTCCTGGGACAGGGGCTGCAGGAAGAGACCCAGTACTTC

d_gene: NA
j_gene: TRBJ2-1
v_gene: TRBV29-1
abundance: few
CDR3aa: CSSGFHNEQFF
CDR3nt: TGCAGCTCAGGATTCCACAATGAGCAGTTCTTC

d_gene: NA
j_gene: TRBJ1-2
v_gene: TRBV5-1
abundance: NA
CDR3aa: CASSSVDSRNYGYTF
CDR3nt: TGCGCCAGCAGCTCAGTAGACTCCCGGAACTATGGCTACACCTTC

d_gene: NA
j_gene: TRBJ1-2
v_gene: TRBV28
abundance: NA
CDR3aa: CASRNRESYGYTF
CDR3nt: TGTGCCAGCAGGAACAGGGAATCCTATGGCTACACCTTC

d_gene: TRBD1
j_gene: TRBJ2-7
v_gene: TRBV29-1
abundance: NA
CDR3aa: CSVEGDRQGRPYNEQYF
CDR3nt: TGCAGCGTTGAGGGAGACCGACAGGGGCGGCCCTACAATGAGCAGTACTTC

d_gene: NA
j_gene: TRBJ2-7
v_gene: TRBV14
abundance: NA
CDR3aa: CASSQARGGYEQYF
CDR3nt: TGTGCCAGCAGCCAAGCCAGGGGTGGCTACGAGCAGTACTTC

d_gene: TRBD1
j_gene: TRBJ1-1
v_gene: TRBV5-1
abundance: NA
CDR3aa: CASSAGPNRGNTEAFF
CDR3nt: TGCGCCAGCAGCGCGGGACCAAACAGGGGAAATACTGAAGCTTTCTTT

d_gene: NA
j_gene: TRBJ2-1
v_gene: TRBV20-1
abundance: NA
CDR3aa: CSARVGLSYNEQFF
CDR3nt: TGCAGTGCTAGAGTGGGCCTCTCCTACAATGAGCAGTTCTTC

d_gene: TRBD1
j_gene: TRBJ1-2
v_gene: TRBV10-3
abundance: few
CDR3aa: CATWDRGPVFYGYTF
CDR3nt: TGTGCCACCTGGGACAGGGGCCCGGTATTCTATGGCTACACCTTC

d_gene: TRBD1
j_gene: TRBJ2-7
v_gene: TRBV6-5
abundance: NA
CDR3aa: CASSYYRTGPDEQYF
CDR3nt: TGTGCCAGCAGTTACTACCGGACAGGTCCTGACGAGCAGTACTTC

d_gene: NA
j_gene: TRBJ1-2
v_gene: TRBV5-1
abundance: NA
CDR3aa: CASSPEGRAGYTF
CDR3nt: TGCGCCAGCAGCCCCGAGGGGAGGGCTGGCTACACCTTC

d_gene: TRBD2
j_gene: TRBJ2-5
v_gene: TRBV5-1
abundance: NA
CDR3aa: CASSGGLAGRSETQYF
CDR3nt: TGCGCCAGCAGCGGGGGACTAGCGGGAAGGTCAGAGACCCAGTACTTC

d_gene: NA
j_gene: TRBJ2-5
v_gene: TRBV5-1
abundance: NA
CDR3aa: CASSLGGREETQYF
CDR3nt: TGCGCCAGCAGCTTGGGCGGCAGGGAGGAGACCCAGTACTTC

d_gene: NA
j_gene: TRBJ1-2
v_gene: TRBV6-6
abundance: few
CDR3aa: CASSYRDNYGYTF
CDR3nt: TGTGCCAGCAGTTACCGGGATAACTATGGCTACACCTTC

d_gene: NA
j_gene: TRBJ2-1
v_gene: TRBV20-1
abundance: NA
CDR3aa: CSAREGTGNYNEQFF
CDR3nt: TGCAGTGCTAGAGAGGGTACAGGGAATTACAATGAGCAGTTCTTC

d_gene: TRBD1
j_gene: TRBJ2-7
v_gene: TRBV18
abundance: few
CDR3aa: CASSSPTGPAFSEQYF
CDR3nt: TGTGCCAGCTCATCGCCGACAGGGCCGGCATTTTCCGAGCAGTACTTC

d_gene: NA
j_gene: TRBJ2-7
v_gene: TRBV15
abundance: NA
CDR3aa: CATSRDANRASYEQYF
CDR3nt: TGTGCCACCAGCAGAGATGCCAACAGGGCCTCCTACGAGCAGTACTTC

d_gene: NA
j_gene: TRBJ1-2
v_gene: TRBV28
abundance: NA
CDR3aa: CASSSRVYGYTF
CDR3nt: TGTGCCAGCAGTTCTCGGGTTTATGGCTACACCTTC

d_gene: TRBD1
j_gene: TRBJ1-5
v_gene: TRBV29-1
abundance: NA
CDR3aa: CSVMTGRFQPQHF
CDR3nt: TGCAGCGTTATGACAGGGAGGTTTCAGCCCCAGCATTTT